These T cell receptor beta chains were read from a single sample in a study of T-cell memory formation after mild COVID-19. TCRdb called the 5' RACE reads again in MiXCR, with one record for every CDR3 protein. The sample has roughly 480,000 distinct CDR3 sequences, 20% to 25% seen once; the top ten hold around 12%. Material for sequencing was PBMCs or a T cell subset sorted from them (not recorded which). The receptors stem from an adult woman who had mild COVID-19 (a few samples of this study predate the infection). Cell type and time point are not known. CDR3s include the opening cysteine and the closing phenylalanine or tryptophan. D genes are given only for firm matches. Rows may omit the clone size; those that give it use once, few, many or a size class.

size	D	V	J	CDR3	DNA
few	TRBD2	TRBV4-2	TRBJ2-3	CASSQNLAGGTDTQYF	TGTGCCAGCAGCCAGAACCTAGCGGGGGGTACAGATACGCAGTATTTT
.	TRBD2	TRBV18	TRBJ2-2	CASSELAANTGELFF	TGTGCCAGCTCAGAACTAGCGGCGAACACCGGGGAGCTGTTTTTT
.	.	TRBV4-2	TRBJ2-7	CASSQALQGGSYEQYF	TGTGCCAGCAGCCAAGCACTACAGGGAGGCTCCTACGAGCAGTACTTC
.	.	TRBV30	TRBJ2-3	CAWSVRGGLADTQYF	TGTGCCTGGAGTGTACGTGGGGGGCTGGCAGATACGCAGTATTTT
once	TRBD1	TRBV5-8	TRBJ2-3	CASSLSGQSTDTQYF	TGTGCCAGCAGCTTGTCGGGACAGAGCACAGATACGCAGTATTTT
few	.	TRBV9	TRBJ2-3	CASSVIEWGTDTQYF	TGTGCCAGCAGCGTTATCGAGTGGGGGACAGATACGCAGTATTTT
.	.	TRBV20-1	TRBJ1-4	CSARPLGSTNEKLFF	TGCAGTGCTCGACCCTTGGGGTCAACTAATGAAAAACTGTTTTTT
many	TRBD2	TRBV7-8	TRBJ2-3	CASSFTSGGSADTQYF	TGTGCCAGCAGCTTTACTAGCGGGGGGAGTGCAGATACGCAGTATTTT
few	TRBD2	TRBV7-8	TRBJ2-1	CASSLALIAGFSYNEQFF	TGTGCCAGCAGCTTAGCGCTTATAGCGGGGTTCTCCTACAATGAGCAGTTCTTC
.	.	TRBV27	TRBJ1-1	CASSLTGKTEAFF	TGTGCCAGCAGTTTAACCGGAAAGACTGAAGCTTTCTTT
.	.	TRBV7-7	TRBJ2-2	CASSPRGGGELFF	TGTGCTAGCAGTCCCAGGGGTGGCGGGGAGCTGTTTTTT
.	.	TRBV5-1	TRBJ2-5	CASSVGQGMAVAETQYF	TGCGCCAGCAGCGTGGGGCAGGGGATGGCGGTTGCGGAGACCCAGTACTTC
once	.	TRBV5-4	TRBJ1-1	CASIKGAEAFF	TGTGCCAGCATCAAGGGGGCTGAAGCTTTCTTT
.	TRBD2	TRBV4-2	TRBJ2-3	CASSQDKRLAGTDTQYF	TGTGCCAGCAGCCAAGATAAACGACTAGCGGGGACAGATACGCAGTATTTT
.	TRBD1	TRBV6-5	TRBJ1-6	CASSYSGQANSPLHF	TGTGCCAGCAGTTACTCGGGACAGGCTAATTCACCCCTCCACTTT
once	.	TRBV6-5	TRBJ2-1	CASSQIQGSSYNEQFF	TGTGCCAGCAGCCAAATACAGGGTAGTTCCTACAATGAGCAGTTCTTC
.	.	TRBV12-3/TRBV12-4	TRBJ2-5	CAIGGQQETQYF	TGTGCCATCGGAGGGCAGCAAGAGACCCAGTACTTC
.	TRBD2	TRBV7-9	TRBJ2-5	CASSLAVASGRAETQYF	TGTGCCAGCAGCTTAGCCGTTGCTAGCGGGAGGGCGGAGACCCAGTACTTC
.	.	TRBV15	TRBJ1-3	CATSRDRGNTIYF	TGTGCCACCAGCAGAGATCGGGGAAACACCATATATTTT